These 26 T cell receptor beta chains came from one sample sequenced in a study of cytomegalovirus exposure and HLA in healthy donors. PCR primers comprised 60 Vbeta and 13 Jbeta primers. Profiled with immunoSEQ multiplex PCR; TCRdb holds only in-frame clones, not every one. The sample holds under 200,000 clones; approximately 72% are singletons and the top ten take 2% to 3%. Material for sequencing was PBMCs. The receptors were sampled from a female donor in good health and CMV-seronegative.

Only a few counts were recorded for this clone. This rearrangement joins TRBV28 to TRBJ2-7; 8 bases fit TRBD2. J lost 4 bases, V lost 5 bases, and 10 bases had no gene match. This CDR3 is 15 amino acids long. Germline V gene data show CDR1 as MDHEN and CDR2 as SYDVKM. CDR3 sequence: CASSPPGGASYEQYF. CDR3 nucleotides: TGTGCCAGCAGTCCGCCGGGGGGGGCCTCTTACGAGCAGTACTTC.

The chain combines TRBV27 with TRBJ2-1, with TRBD2 matching over 12 bases. Germline loops: CDR1 MNHEY, CDR2 SMNVEV (reference sequence). The CDR3 is 17 residues long. V dropped 7 bases and J dropped 0; count of bases not matched to a gene: 7. CDR3 in amino acids: CASIGLAGLSSYNEQFF. In DNA form, the CDR3 reads TGTGCCAGCATTGGACTAGCGGGGTTAAGCTCCTACAATGAGCAGTTCTTC.

The chain recombines TRBV6-1 with TRBJ1-2; 8 bases are shared with TRBD1. CDR1 and CDR2 (germline): MNHNS, SASEGT. The CDR3 has 15 residues. The ends lost 6 bases at V and 2 bases at J; junction bases unmatched: 8. CDR3 bases: TGTGCCAGCAGATCCAGGGACAGGACGAACTATGGCTACACCTTC. Its translation is CASRSRDRTNYGYTF.

On this clone: A read error may account for a junction end that differs from germline. The gene calls are TRBV30 and TRBJ2-2, with D perhaps matching TRBD1 (5 bases). CDR1 GTSNPN and CDR2 SVGIG come from the germline V gene (reference sequence). The CDR3 has 14 amino acids. Here the CDR3 DNA reads TGTGCCTGGAGTGTCCAGGGTTCCACCCGGGAGCTGTTTTTT. It codes for CAWSVQGSTRELFF.

This chain joins TRBV28 and TRBJ2-3, with 7 bases aligning to TRBD2. This CDR3 comprises 17 residues. J gave up 8 bases and V 6 bases, and 20 bases lay outside the gene matches. Germline V gene sequence: CDR1 MDHEN, CDR2 SYDVKM. CDR3: CASSPKETSPGFATQYF. The DNA of the CDR3 is TGTGCCAGCAGCCCTAAGGAGACTAGCCCGGGATTTGCTACGCAGTATTTT.

As regards this clone: This same CDR3 is encoded by further DNA sequences in the sample. The chain combines TRBV28 with TRBJ2-2, with D perhaps matching TRBD2 (5 bases). The CDR3 is 15 amino acids. Germline V gene sequence: CDR1 MDHEN, CDR2 SYDVKM. Trimming left V 6 bases short and J 5 bases short, with 16 bases between. The DNA for the CDR3 is TGTGCCAGCAGATCTAGTGGGAGTAAAACCGGGGAGCTGTTTTTT. Its translation: CASRSSGSKTGELFF.

The table lists this clone with a few counts. V and J are TRBV4-1 and TRBJ1-3; D is undetermined. Germline V lookup: CDR1 MGHRA, CDR2 YSYEKL. This CDR3 comprises 17 residues. Trimming shortened V by 1 base and J by 0 bases, and 13 bases separated the two germline ends. CDR3 bases: TGCGCCAGCAGCCAAGGGTCGCTCCGGGGCTCTGGAAACACCATATATTTT. This codes for CASSQGSLRGSGNTIYF.

CDR3 in amino acids: CASSYWTGWDYNEQFF. The CDR3 bases are TGTGCCAGCAGCTATTGGACAGGGTGGGACTACAATGAGCAGTTCTTC. This chain joins TRBV7-2 and TRBJ2-1; TRBD1 agrees at 8 bases. In germline, CDR1 is SGHTA, CDR2 FQGNSA. V trimming: 4 bases; J trimming: 3 bases; junction bases outside the gene matches: 8. The CDR3 spans 16 residues.

The rearrangement uses TRBV5-1 and TRBJ2-7; a possible D gene is TRBD2 (6 bases). Trimming cost V 4 bases and J 6 bases, with 23 bases left between them. The germline V gene has CDR1 SGHRS and CDR2 YFSETQ. CDR3 size: 16 residues. This CDR3 reads CASSRLERALPGEQYF. For the CDR3, the DNA is TGCGCCAGCAGCCGGTTGGAGCGGGCCTTACCTGGCGAGCAGTACTTC.

The J gene is TRBJ2-5, the V gene TRBV5-1; TRBD2 matches 7 bases. The J call may not be correct, given that the DNA end is closer to TRBJ2-7. This CDR3 has 15 residues. From germline, CDR1 is SGHRS and CDR2 YFSETQ. For the CDR3, the DNA is TGCGCCAGCGGAAGCAGCGGTAGCGGGCCCTACGAGCAGTACTTC. Protein: CASGSSGSGPYEQYF.

This clone was counted only a few times. CDR3 DNA sequence: TGCGCCAGCAGCCCGAGCCCAGGGTATGGAGAGACCCAGTACTTC. Translation gives CASSPSPGYGETQYF. J is TRBJ2-5 and V is TRBV5-1; TRBD1 is a possible D gene (5 bases). The CDR3 has 15 residues. Trimming left V 4 bases short and J 4 bases short, with 17 bases between. CDR1 is SGHRS and CDR2 is YFSETQ in the germline V gene.

The rearrangement joins TRBV25-1 to TRBJ1-2, with D possibly TRBD1 on 6 matching bases. Germline values: CDR1 MGHDK, CDR2 SYGVNS. The CDR3 is 14 amino acids. Trimming stripped 4 bases from V and 2 bases from J, with 11 bases between. The CDR3 nucleotides are TGTGCCAGCAGTGCACCTACAGGGAACTATGGCTACACCTTC. Amino acids: CASSAPTGNYGYTF.

J is TRBJ2-3 and V is TRBV6-5, with 12 positions matching TRBD2. V gave up 2 bases and J gave up 4 bases; unmatched junction bases: 4. Germline loops: CDR1 MNHEY, CDR2 SVGAGI. This CDR3 comprises 16 residues. The CDR3 sequence is CASSYVTSGSADTQYF. In DNA form, the CDR3 reads TGTGCCAGCAGTTACGTGACTAGCGGGAGCGCAGATACGCAGTATTTT.

The chain is built from TRBV27 and TRBJ2-1; no reliable D call. This CDR3 has 17 amino acids. The V gene lost 3 bases and the J gene lost 0 bases, with 15 bases spanning the gap. Germline assignment: CDR1 MNHEY and CDR2 SMNVEV (reference sequence). DNA for the CDR3: TGTGCCAGCAGTTTTTCGGGTTTAAGTAGCTCCTACAATGAGCAGTTCTTC. It yields the protein CASSFSGLSSSYNEQFF.

This clone was seen a few times. This rearrangement joins TRBV6-6 to TRBJ2-1; D might be TRBD2 (6 bases). Germline loops: CDR1 MNHNY, CDR2 SVGAGI (reference sequence). Trimming left V 8 bases short and J 5 bases short, with 10 bases between. CDR3 length: 12 residues. DNA for the CDR3: TGTGCCAGCGGGGGGAACAACAATGAGCAGTTCTTC. This encodes CASGGNNNEQFF.

The rearrangement links TRBV7-3 to TRBJ2-1; 7 nucleotides match TRBD1. The CDR3 extends over 13 amino acids. J was trimmed by 4 bases and V by 4 bases; bases with no gene match: 1. CDR1 and CDR2 (germline): SGHTA, FQGTGA. The CDR3 sequence: CASSWDRYNEQFF. CDR3 sequence (DNA): TGTGCCAGCAGCTGGGACAGATACAATGAGCAGTTCTTC.

This clone was seen more than once but under ten times. V gene TRBV14 combines with J gene TRBJ2-6; 7 positions agree with TRBD2. This CDR3 is 12 amino acids long. V trimming: 3 bases; J trimming: 12 bases; junction bases outside the gene matches: 2. Germline V gene sequence: CDR1 SGHDN, CDR2 FVKESK. The CDR3 protein is CASSQGGSVLTF. The CDR3 DNA follows: TGTGCCAGCAGCCAGGGGGGGAGCGTCCTGACTTTC. Drawing the rest from reference TRBV14 and TRBJ2-6, the complete variable domain is EAGVTQFPSHSVIEKGQTVTLRCDPISGHDNLYWYRRVMGKEIKFLLHFVKESKQDESGMPNNRFLAERTGGTYSTLKVQPAELEDSGVYFCASSQGGSVLTFGAGSRLTVL.

This clone was seen more than once but under ten times. This sequence joins TRBV12-5 and TRBJ2-2; tentatively, D is TRBD1 (6 bases). The V gene's germline CDR1 is LGHNT and CDR2 FRNRAP. The germline V and J ends were trimmed by 9 bases and 3 bases, with 20 bases remaining between them. This CDR3 is 16 amino acids long. CDR3 region: CARPELGQLYTGELFF. CDR3 nucleotides: TGTGCTAGACCAGAACTTGGACAGCTCTACACCGGGGAGCTGTTTTTT.

This clone was found a few times. V is TRBV7-2 and J is TRBJ1-2; D is undetermined. CDR1 and CDR2 (germline): SGHTA, FQGNSA. Trimming shortened V by 0 bases and J by 7 bases, and 6 bases separated the two germline ends. This CDR3 contains 12 residues. The CDR3 reads CASSLARSGYTF. The DNA for the CDR3 is TGTGCCAGCAGCTTAGCGCGGTCTGGCTACACCTTC.

This chain connects TRBV4-2 to TRBJ2-7; weak D call: TRBD1 (6 bases). Germline CDR1 is LGHNA and CDR2 is YNFKEQ. CDR3 length equals 15 residues. The V gene lost 1 base and the J gene lost 0 bases, with 10 bases spanning the gap. In nucleotides, the CDR3 is TGTGCCAGCAGCCAAGTGGAACAGGGCTCCTACGAGCAGTACTTC. It encodes CASSQVEQGSYEQYF.

In its sample, this clone was seen once. V is TRBV30 and J is TRBJ1-4; no firm D call. This CDR3 has 14 amino acids. The ends were cut back, 5 bases at V and 0 bases at J, with 10 bases in the middle. Germline V lookup: CDR1 GTSNPN, CDR2 SVGIG (reference sequence). In nucleotides, the CDR3 is TGTGCCTGGGGCCCCGTTGCAACTAATGAAAAACTGTTTTTT. Translating it yields CAWGPVATNEKLFF.

This chain uses TRBV5-8 with TRBJ2-7, with TRBD2 identical over 9 bases. The CDR3 length is 17 residues. The germline V gene has CDR1 SGHTS and CDR2 YDEGEE. Trimming removed 4 bases from V and 3 bases from J; junction bases left unmatched: 14. The CDR3 DNA reads TGTGCCAGCAGCCCTGCAATGGCGGGAGGGGTTCGCTACGAGCAGTACTTC. It is translated as CASSPAMAGGVRYEQYF. The variable domain in full, completed from reference TRBV5-8 and TRBJ2-7, reads EAGVTQSPTHLIKTRGQQATLRCSPISGHTSVYWYQQALGLGLQFLLWYDEGEERNRGNFPPRFSGRQFPNYSSELNVNALELEDSALYLCASSPAMAGGVRYEQYFGPGTRLTVT.

In DNA, the CDR3 is TGTGCCAGCAGCCCATCGGGACAGGGAAGGTACGAGCAGTACTTC. Protein sequence: CASSPSGQGRYEQYF. V and J are TRBV7-3 and TRBJ2-7, with TRBD1 matching 9 bases. The CDR3 totals 15 residues. Germline CDR1 and CDR2: SGHTA and FQGTGA. The trim removed 5 bases at V and 4 bases at J, leaving 9 bases unmatched.

The J gene is TRBJ2-5, the V gene TRBV11-2; D perhaps matches TRBD2 (6 bases). V dropped 3 bases and J dropped 4 bases, with 9 bases sitting between them. The CDR3 has 13 amino acids. Germline CDR1 and CDR2: SGHAT and FQNNGV. CDR3 protein: CASSFSGVETQYF. The CDR3 nucleotides are TGTGCCAGCAGCTTTTCGGGAGTAGAGACCCAGTACTTC.

The chain recombines TRBV2 with TRBJ2-7; 10 nucleotides align to TRBD2. The germline V gene has CDR1 SNHLY and CDR2 FYNNEI. This CDR3 has 14 amino acids. V lost 5 bases, J lost 7 bases, and 8 bases stayed unmatched. The CDR3 DNA reads TGTGCCAGCAGTTTGACTAGCGGGTTGGGGGAGCAGTACTTC. Encoded protein: CASSLTSGLGEQYF.

The chain recombines TRBV4-3 with TRBJ2-5; possible D gene TRBD1, 5 bases. CDR1 is LGHNA, CDR2 YSLEER, per germline. CDR3 length equals 15 residues. The ends were cut back, 0 bases at V and 6 bases at J, with 14 bases in the middle. For the CDR3, the DNA is TGCGCCAGCAGCCAAGATACAGGATTGGGGAAGACCCAGTACTTC. As protein: CASSQDTGLGKTQYF.